This T cell receptor beta chain was sequenced during a study of cytomegalovirus exposure and HLA in healthy donors. Notes on the study in general: Follow-up analysis later connected one missense variant in DCLRE1C with trimming of TCR beta V- and J-genes. Available immune exposure information was restricted to CMV serostatus only. Presence/absence analyses assumed roughly uniform sequencing depth across donors.

Use of 60 Vbeta and 13 Jbeta primers characterized the PCR. Repertoires were generated with immunoSEQ multiplex PCR, while TCRdb's copy carries only in-frame clones and drops some. Its clone listing holds under 120,000 clones. With regard to this clone: The antigen is undetermined.

There are 13 residues in the CDR3. The germline V gene has CDR1 MNHEY and CDR2 SVGAGI. Trimming took off 6 bases at V and 1 base at J, with 9 bases between the two ends. The J gene is TRBJ1-1, the V gene TRBV6-5; D remains unclear. Sequencing used PBMCs. The receptor comes from a man aged 45 to 65 in good health and CMV-seronegative. The CDR3 nucleotides are TGTGCCAGCAGGGATACAGCGAACACTGAAGCTTTCTTT. Protein: CASRDTANTEAFF.